The 13 T cell receptor beta chains given below trace back to one sample, sequenced in a study of blood T cell repertoires in COVID-19. Sequencing was performed with immunoSEQ multiplex PCR; in TCRdb, only in-frame clones are kept and a portion is missing. The sample has 350,000 to 450,000 clones; more than 85% are singletons. The sequencing sample was made of PBMCs or T cells enriched from blood (not recorded which). The receptor set was obtained from a woman between 40 and 50 years old who had been exposed to COVID-19.

The chain has TRBV15 and TRBJ1-3; 7 nucleotides align to TRBD1. The CDR3 contains 19 residues. The ends lost 2 bases at V and 1 base at J; junction bases unmatched: 14. Germline V gives CDR1 LNHNV, CDR2 YYDKDF (reference sequence). The CDR3 reads CATSRPMGQHLRSGNTIYF. CDR3 coding DNA: TGTGCCACCAGCAGACCCATGGGACAGCACTTAAGATCTGGAAACACCATATATTTT.

This clone has a single count. This chain uses TRBV19 with TRBJ2-3, with D maybe TRBD1 (5 bases). The CDR3 loop spans 15 amino acids. The V gene lost 6 bases and the J gene lost 0 bases, with 13 bases spanning the gap. The germline CDR1 and CDR2 sequences are LNHDA and SQIVND (reference sequence). The CDR3 protein is CASRMGQVSTDTQYF. The CDR3 bases are TGTGCCAGTAGAATGGGGCAGGTGAGCACAGATACGCAGTATTTT.

V is TRBV29-1 and J is TRBJ1-1, with 9 bases fitting TRBD1. The CDR3 is 15 residues long. J was trimmed by 1 base and V by 7 bases; bases with no gene match: 10. CDR1 SQVTM and CDR2 ANQGSEA come from the germline V gene. The CDR3 sequence: CSASNRGLSNTEAFF. The CDR3 coding sequence is TGCAGCGCCTCCAACAGGGGGCTATCGAACACTGAAGCTTTCTTT.

The chain combines TRBV6-5 with TRBJ1-2; tentatively, D is TRBD1 (5 bases). Germline V gene sequence: CDR1 MNHEY, CDR2 SVGAGI. The CDR3 has 15 amino acids. V was cut by 2 bases and J by 5 bases, with 15 bases left in between. The CDR3 is CASSYASGRGYGYTF. The CDR3 nucleotides read TGTGCCAGCAGTTACGCGTCAGGGAGGGGATATGGCTACACCTTC.

The chain couples TRBV6-2 or TRBV6-3 to TRBJ1-1; the match to TRBD1 covers 7 bases. The CDR3 has 14 amino acids. V was pared by 6 bases and J by 5 bases, with 9 bases of the junction left unmatched. CDR1 is MNHEY and CDR2 is SVGEGT in the germline V gene. This CDR3 reads CASSPPGGGTEAFF. CDR3 bases: TGTGCCAGCAGCCCGCCAGGGGGTGGAACTGAAGCTTTCTTT.

This clone turned up a few times. The chain's CDR3 is CSASSGTRVLSGYTF. As DNA, the CDR3 is TGCAGTGCTAGTTCAGGGACAAGGGTGCTCAGTGGCTACACCTTC. The chain recombines TRBV20-1 with TRBJ1-2; the D gene is possibly TRBD1 (6 bases). The CDR3 consists of 15 residues. Germline V gene sequence: CDR1 DFQATT, CDR2 SNEGSKA (reference sequence). V gave up 3 bases and J gave up 7 bases, with 21 bases separating them.

The J gene is TRBJ1-1, the V gene TRBV6-2 or TRBV6-3; tentative D call: TRBD1 (6 bases). Germline CDR1 and CDR2: MNHEY and SVGEGT. Trimming shortened V by 2 bases and J by 0 bases, and 10 bases separated the two germline ends. The CDR3 loop spans 15 amino acids. The CDR3 sequence is CASSYRAGVNTEAFF. Here the CDR3 DNA reads TGTGCCAGCAGTTACAGGGCAGGGGTGAACACTGAAGCTTTCTTT.

V usage is TRBV3-1 (or the pseudogene TRBV3-2) and J usage is TRBJ2-1, with TRBD2 as a possible D gene (6 bases). Germline loops: CDR1 LGHDT, CDR2 YNNKEL (reference sequence). Trimming removed 4 bases from V and 7 bases from J, with 14 bases in between. The CDR3 covers 14 residues. The CDR3 DNA is TGTGCCAGCAGCCCGTTCGGGGGTCGAAATGAGCAGTTCTTC. This translates into CASSPFGGRNEQFF.

V gene TRBV6-5 combines with J gene TRBJ2-2; D remains unclear. In germline, CDR1 is MNHEY, CDR2 SVGAGI. The ends were cut back, 0 bases at V and 6 bases at J, with 14 bases in the middle. The CDR3 is 16 residues long. Here the CDR3 DNA reads TGTGCCAGCAGTTACTCGGCCAAGTTGGGCGCCGGGGAGCTGTTTTTT. It specifies CASSYSAKLGAGELFF.

Comments on this clone: At one end the junction does not follow the germline gene, possibly because of a read error. The chain combines TRBV7-7 with TRBJ2-5; 7 positions agree with TRBD2. CDR1 SSHAT and CDR2 FNYEAQ come from the germline V gene (reference sequence). This CDR3 comprises 15 residues. The CDR3 loop reads CASSDRLALQETQYF. CDR3 sequence (DNA): TGTGCTAGCAGCGACCGACTAGCCTTACAAGAGACCCAGTACTTC.

The genes are TRBV30 and TRBJ2-1; 7 bases match TRBD1. After removal of 4 bases from V and 4 bases from J, the junction contained 7 bases not matched to a gene. CDR1 GTSNPN and CDR2 SVGIG come from the germline V gene (reference sequence). This CDR3 contains 14 residues. The CDR3 bases are TGTGCCTGGAATCCCCGGACAGGTTACAATGAGCAGTTCTTC. Amino acid sequence: CAWNPRTGYNEQFF.

The gene calls are TRBV29-1 and TRBJ1-1; a weak D match, TRBD1 (5 bases). Germline V gives CDR1 SQVTM, CDR2 ANQGSEA. V lost 7 bases, J lost 4 bases, and 13 bases lay in between. This CDR3 spans 12 amino acids. The CDR3, as DNA: TGCAGCGCACTCCAGGGATCCACTGAAGCTTTCTTT. Translation: CSALQGSTEAFF.

The V gene is TRBV19, the J gene TRBJ1-1; 9 positions match TRBD1. Germline values: CDR1 LNHDA, CDR2 SQIVND (reference sequence). The J segment lost 2 bases and the V segment lost 4 bases, leaving 5 bases of the junction unmatched. CDR3 length: 15 residues. The CDR3: CASSRDRGINTEAFF. The CDR3, as DNA: TGTGCCAGTAGTAGAGACAGGGGGATCAACACTGAAGCTTTCTTT.